A single TCR beta chain is shown here with its context. The antigen is not known. Different DNA sequences within this sample yield the same CDR3. The record originates from a study of shared clonotypes between healthy human individuals. Study as a whole: Used for every donor were three CD4 naive, three CD4 memory, two CD8 naive and one CD8 memory plate. Overall study findings and caveats: It was the non-shared clonotypes that had lower generation probabilities than clonotypes shared by all four donors. What naive subsets generally showed was a larger estimated richness than memory subsets showed.

The authors' processing: Junction-only sequences produced by ImmunoSEQ had no quality scores, so filtering differed. Using immunoSEQ multiplex PCR, the repertoire was profiled, and TCRdb retains in-frame clones only, with some absent. For V, J and clone size, that table is used; D and trimming come from the DNA. This sample has approximately 640,000 clones; around 91% occur once, and the top ten carry about 34%. The V end lost 4 bases, the J end lost 6 bases, and 7 bases lay between the germline ends. Per germline, CDR1 SEHNR and CDR2 FQNEAQ (reference sequence). CDR3 length: 12 amino acids. The clonotype was recovered from a man aged 18 to 29 in good health. Some clones in this sample may be carry-over from other donors' samples. V usage is TRBV7-9 and J usage is TRBJ2-1, with D possibly matching TRBD2 (6 bases). What was sequenced was memory CD8+ T cells from PBMCs. Subset: CD45RO+ cells pooled with CCR7-negative TemRA cells. CDR3 residues: CASSSGGNEQFF. CDR3 in DNA: TGTGCCAGCAGCTCCGGGGGCAATGAGCAGTTCTTC.